This TCR beta chain is from a study of PD-1 blockade in classical Hodgkin lymphoma. General study results and limits: Whoever responded completely had baseline diversity much like that seen in newly diagnosed patients. Diversity in CD4+ TCRs, unlike that measured in CD8+ TCRs, had risen significantly by C4D1.

With 1 base removed from V and 2 bases from J, the gap between germline ends came to 5 bases. Germline V gene lookup returns CDR1 MGHRA and CDR2 YSYEKL. This CDR3 is built from 13 residues. Assay: immunoSEQ multiplex PCR; the TCRdb copy retains only in-frame clones and omits some. The profile shows about 9,100 clones, 92% of them singletons. Concerning this clone: Its matching antigen is unknown.

Each and every patient relapsed after autologous stem cell transplantation, and patients got differing brentuximab vedotin exposure. This rearrangement joins TRBV4-1 to TRBJ1-2; D is undetermined. Sequencing was performed on peripheral blood mononuclear cells (PBMCs), taken at baseline. This TCR came from a human donor with classical Hodgkin lymphoma. CDR3 sequence reads: CASSQVTNYGYTF. The CDR3 DNA reads as TGCGCCAGCAGCCAAGTAACGAACTATGGCTACACCTTC.